Presented here are 23 T cell receptor beta chains from one specimen sequenced in a study of CD8+CD57+ T cells in acquired aplastic anemia. Genomic DNA was employed as the template in profiling TCR beta VDJ and CDR3. Via MiXCR, TCRdb re-called the reads, giving one row per CDR3 protein. The sample carries hundreds of thousands of distinct CDR3 sequences, about two thirds recorded once. Sequenced material: sorted CD4+, CD8+, or CD8+CD57+ T cells (not recorded which) from PBMCs. The receptors stem from a human donor in good health, serving as a control.

The chain uses TRBV7-3 and TRBJ1-3; D not resolved. The germline V and J ends were trimmed by 2 bases and 9 bases, with 11 bases remaining between them. The germline V gene has CDR1 SGHTA and CDR2 FQGTGA. The CDR3 sequence is 13 residues long. Here the CDR3 reads CASSLWVGRTIYF. CDR3 sequence (DNA): TGTGCCAGCAGCTTATGGGTTGGGCGCACCATATATTTT.

The chain recombines TRBV20-1 with TRBJ2-7; possible D gene TRBD1, 6 bases. The CDR3 sequence is 14 residues long. The V gene's germline CDR1 is DFQATT and CDR2 SNEGSKA (reference sequence). V gave up 6 bases and J gave up 2 bases, with 17 bases separating them. CDR3 coding DNA: TGCAGTGCCCATGGACAGAAGTTAACCTACGAGCAGTACTTC. Its translation is CSAHGQKLTYEQYF.

As for this clonotype: Possible read error: a much larger clone is one base away. The chain couples TRBV4-3 to TRBJ1-2, with TRBD1 matching 8 bases. The CDR3 loop spans 17 amino acids. Germline lookup yields CDR1 LGHNA and CDR2 YSLEER. V shed 4 bases, J shed 0 bases, and the junction held 10 bases outside the gene matches. This chain's CDR3 is CASSLEEGQGPNYGYTF. The CDR3 DNA sequence: TGCGCCAGCAGCCTAGAAGAAGGACAGGGACCTAACTATGGCTACACCTTC.

The genes are TRBV12-3 or TRBV12-4 and TRBJ1-6; D might be TRBD1 (5 bases). V was pared by 6 bases and J by 7 bases, with 10 bases between. The CDR3 loop spans 13 amino acids. The CDR3 loop reads CASRAGGNSPLHF. CDR3 nucleotide sequence: TGTGCCAGCAGAGCGGGGGGGAATTCACCCCTCCACTTT.

The V gene is TRBV7-9, the J gene TRBJ2-1; TRBD1 aligns across 8 bases. Per the germline V gene, CDR1 is SEHNR and CDR2 is FQNEAQ (reference sequence). After removal of 4 bases from V and 9 bases from J, the junction contained 5 bases not matched to a gene. The CDR3 is 13 residues long. CDR3 amino acids: CASSSTGDGEQFF. The CDR3, as DNA: TGTGCCAGCAGCTCGACAGGGGACGGTGAGCAGTTCTTC.

V is TRBV7-6 and J is TRBJ2-1, with D possibly TRBD2 on 5 matching bases. Germline assignment: CDR1 SGHVS and CDR2 FNYEAQ. V was pared by 3 bases and J by 6 bases, with 9 bases between. The CDR3 length is 13 residues. The CDR3, as DNA: TGTGCCAGCAGCTTCGGTCGGGGCAATGAGCAGTTCTTC. It specifies CASSFGRGNEQFF.

In regard to this clonotype: The conserved final phenylalanine or tryptophan is absent from the CDR3, which likely points to a read error. In nucleotides, the CDR3 is TGTGCCAGTAGTATAATGACAGAGGATCAGCCCCAGCATTGT. This codes for CASSIMTEDQPQHC. The chain employs TRBV19 and TRBJ1-5; TRBD1 is a possible D gene (5 bases). Trimming took 2 bases from V and 5 from J, leaving 10 bases between them. This CDR3 is built from 14 residues. Germline loops: CDR1 LNHDA, CDR2 SQIVND (reference sequence).

The genes are TRBV19 and TRBJ1-1; D is unresolved. V was shortened by 6 bases and J by 3 bases, with 14 bases between the two germline ends. The CDR3 extends over 14 amino acids. Germline V gene sequence: CDR1 LNHDA, CDR2 SQIVND (reference sequence). CDR3 nucleotide sequence: TGTGCCAGTAGGCAGTCACAGTTGGACACTGAAGCTTTCTTT. The encoded protein is CASRQSQLDTEAFF.

This clonotype was observed a few times. A read error is possible here, since a much larger clone lies one base away. This chain uses TRBV12-3 or TRBV12-4 with TRBJ1-2; D gene ambiguous. There are 12 residues in the CDR3. For the CDR3, the DNA is TGTGCCAGCAGTTTTAACAACTATGGCTACGCCTTC. Amino acid sequence: CASSFNNYGYAF.

This clonotype showed up just once. Lacking the conserved final phenylalanine or tryptophan, this CDR3 likely reflects a read error. The DNA is left out, because the CDR3 cannot be placed on it with certainty; the CDR3 is given as TCRdb lists it. This chain links TRBV7-2 with TRBJ1-1. The CDR3 is made up of 11 amino acids, end residues included. Germline CDR1 is SGHTA and CDR2 is FQGNSA. CDR3: CASSSLVTLSS.

V and J are TRBV7-9 and TRBJ2-3, with 7 bases matching TRBD1. This CDR3 has 14 residues. Germline CDR1 is SEHNR and CDR2 is FQNEAQ (reference sequence). After removal of 5 bases from V and 4 bases from J, the junction contained 6 bases not matched to a gene. The chain's CDR3 is CASSEGAGADTQYF. The DNA of the CDR3 is TGTGCCAGCAGCGAGGGGGCAGGGGCAGATACGCAGTATTTT.

V is TRBV20-1 and J is TRBJ2-3, with 9 bases identical to TRBD2. There are 14 residues in the CDR3. The trim removed 4 bases at V and 5 bases at J, leaving 7 bases unmatched. CDR1 is DFQATT and CDR2 is SNEGSKA in the germline V gene (reference sequence). The CDR3 DNA is TGCAGTGCTAATCCGACTAGCGGACAAGATACGCAGTATTTT. Protein: CSANPTSGQDTQYF.

A remark on this clonotype: One junction end disagrees with the germline gene, perhaps due to a read error. The chain recombines TRBV9 with TRBJ2-2; D gene uncertain. The germline V gene has CDR1 SGDLS and CDR2 YYNGEE. The CDR3 length is 13 residues. CDR3: CASSLEQAGELFF. The CDR3 coding sequence is TGTGCCAGCAGCTTAGAGCAGGCCGGAGAGCTGTTTTTT.

Points on this clonotype: It may be a read error: a sequence one base away is much more abundant. This chain uses TRBV20-1 with TRBJ2-1, with 11 bases matching TRBD2. This CDR3 contains 14 residues. Germline loops: CDR1 DFQATT, CDR2 SNEGSKA (reference sequence). This chain's CDR3 is CGVISGGAFNEQFF. The DNA for the CDR3 is TGCGGTGTTATTAGCGGGGGGGCTTTTAATGAGCAGTTCTTC.

This chain's CDR3 is CASSLKDSKVSVPYEQYF. CDR3 nucleotide sequence: TGTGCCAGCAGCTTGAAGGACTCGAAAGTCTCGGTCCCGTACGAGCAGTACTTC. The rearrangement links TRBV5-8 to TRBJ2-5; perhaps TRBD2 as D (5 bases). The better agreement between TRBJ2-7 and the DNA end casts doubt on the J call. CDR1 SGHTS and CDR2 YDEGEE come from the germline V gene. The CDR3 is made up of 18 amino acids.

For this clonotype: In this CDR3 the conserved last residue, phenylalanine or tryptophan, is missing, so a read error is likely. It is unclear where the CDR3 begins or ends on the DNA, so no DNA is shown, and the CDR3 is as TCRdb lists it. The chain joins TRBV7-2 to TRBJ2-7; TRBD1 is the table's D call and was not checked against the DNA. Per germline, CDR1 SGHTA and CDR2 FQGNSA. The CDR3 is made up of 13 amino acids, end residues included. CDR3 protein: CASSLNPGGGGEQ.

Details on this clonotype: The junction differs from germline at one of its ends, possibly a read error. This chain connects TRBV4-2 to TRBJ2-1; maybe TRBD1 (6 bases). The germline V gene has CDR1 LGHNA and CDR2 YNFKEQ. CDR3 length: 13 residues. The DNA of the CDR3 is TGTGCCAGCAGCCAAGTCAGGGGCAATGAGCAGCTCTTC. Protein sequence: CASSQVRGNEQLF.

This clonotype was picked up many times. The chain is built from TRBV19 and TRBJ2-7; D call uncertain. Trimming shortened V by 0 bases and J by 1 base, and 4 bases separated the two germline ends. The CDR3 runs 13 residues. Germline V gives CDR1 LNHDA, CDR2 SQIVND (reference sequence). CDR3 protein: CASSIEYSYEQYF. The CDR3 coding sequence is TGTGCCAGTAGTATAGAGTATTCCTACGAGCAGTACTTC.

The J gene is TRBJ2-3, the V gene TRBV20-1; TRBD2 is a possible D gene (5 bases). CDR3 length: 13 amino acids. V gave up 3 bases and J gave up 10 bases, with 17 bases separating them. CDR1 and CDR2 from the germline V gene are DFQATT and SNEGSKA (reference sequence). This CDR3 is CSARDRGRGSQYF. Here the CDR3 DNA reads TGCAGTGCTAGGGATCGTGGACGGGGTTCGCAGTATTTT.

This clonotype was detected ten times or more. J is TRBJ1-2 and V is TRBV12-3 or TRBV12-4, with D possibly matching TRBD1 (5 bases). V lost 5 bases, J lost 4 bases, and 14 bases lay in between. The CDR3 spans 14 residues. Here the CDR3 reads CASSPRQLLYGYTF. CDR3 nucleotide sequence: TGTGCCAGCAGTCCGCGACAGCTTCTCTATGGCTACACCTTC.

This clonotype was counted at least ten times. This chain connects TRBV19 to TRBJ1-2; TRBD1 aligns across 9 bases. CDR1 and CDR2 from the germline V gene are LNHDA and SQIVND (reference sequence). The CDR3 length is 17 residues. Trimming removed 3 bases from V and 4 bases from J; junction bases left unmatched: 12. The chain's CDR3 is CASSIINWGQGPYGYTF. CDR3 in DNA: TGTGCCAGTAGTATTATTAATTGGGGACAGGGACCCTATGGCTACACCTTC.

This clonotype was seen repeatedly, ten times or more. The rearrangement uses TRBV18 and TRBJ2-2; no clear D. The CDR3 extends over 12 amino acids. The V end lost 3 bases, the J end lost 9 bases, and 8 bases lay between the germline ends. Germline CDR1 and CDR2: KGHSH and LQKENI. CDR3 loop: CASSPEKRELFF. In DNA form, the CDR3 reads TGTGCCAGCTCACCCGAGAAGAGGGAGCTGTTTTTT.

The rearrangement joins TRBV2 to TRBJ1-2; D call uncertain. The germline V and J ends were trimmed by 10 bases and 2 bases, with 17 bases remaining between them. Looked up from germline, CDR1 is SNHLY and CDR2 is FYNNEI. CDR3 length equals 14 residues. CDR3 nucleotide sequence: TGTGCCATCAGCAGCGAAAGGGTAAACTATGGCTACACCTTC. Translated: CAISSERVNYGYTF.